This TCR beta chain was captured in a study of molecular identifiers for immune sequencing clone quantification. As to this clonotype: A clone one base away is much larger, so this may be a read error.

The CDR3 totals 15 residues. From germline, CDR1 is SGHDT and CDR2 YYEEEE. TCRdb analysed the PCR reads with MiXCR anew, one entry per CDR3 protein. The sample records about 630,000 distinct CDR3 sequences, roughly 25% being singletons. This receptor was identified in a human donor in good health. Some libraries in this study had Jurkat cell RNA spiked in. Sequenced: naive CD8+ T cells from blood, with Jurkat cell RNA spiked in. Described subset: FACS-sorted CD8+CD4-CCR7+CD45RA+ naive T cells. The chain employs TRBV5-6 and TRBJ1-5; D unresolved. CDR3 region: CASSSRDLFNRPQHF. The CDR3, as DNA: TGTGCCAGCAGCTCAAGAGACTTATTCAATCGGCCCCAGCATTTT.